This record concerns one TCR beta chain sequence. Its antigen is not yet known. No base quality values were provided; no much bigger clone lies one nucleotide off. The source of the sample is a study of blood T cell repertoires in COVID-19 (dated by TCRdb to about 2020). With respect to the entire study: Samples covering the acute and convalescent phases of COVID-19 were provided by collaborators in the United States, Italy and Spain. The prospective study material was composed of cDNA or gDNA derived from T cells, B-cell-depleted T cells, or PBMCs. Deeply sampled blood TCRbeta repertoires from subjects exposed to, actively infected with, or recovered from COVID-19 were included in the dataset. The repertoires were made available in a free public database intended to serve as a resource for research on the immune response to SARS-CoV-2. Samples were obtained from the ongoing ImmuneRACE study (first 160 participants) and from 1,000 to 1,500 subjects provided by 6 global collaborators. Sample metadata almost always included a de-identified subject ID, COVID-19 status, age in years and sex. Where available, HLA class I and class II types were obtained from metadata supplied by the sample provider rather than from assay-based typing.

There are 15 amino acids in the CDR3, from cysteine to phenylalanine inclusive. Only the CDR3 part of the read is kept: 45 bases, read in frame from the first base. Looking up the germline V gene (reference sequence) yields CDR1 LGHDT and CDR2 YNNKEL. Trimming removed 1 base from V and 6 bases from J; the gene matches leave 5 bases unexplained. What the study reported, not specific to this receptor: The quantity of clinical and demographic metadata differed by source and by participant and was supplied without curation.

TCRbeta CDR3 regions were amplified from genomic DNA by means of the immunoSEQ Assay, a bias-controlled multiplex PCR. In the paper's pipeline: Within the assay, amplification of reference gene primers was used to estimate how many nucleated cells each sample contained. To quantify the absolute abundance of each unique TCRbeta CDR3 rearrangement, sequence reads were collapsed and filtered. Productive Simpson clonality was computed per sample as the square root of Simpson's diversity index over productive rearrangements. The source is immuneACCESS, and TCRdb retained only in-frame sequences with V and J called. Part of the clones is not carried over; for the studies checked, unresolved V genes explain less than half of this, and the remainder is unexplained. V and J calls and clone size come straight from that table; D and trimming were deduced from the DNA. Counted in this sample were more than 300,000 clones; more than 75% of them appeared once. About 1.1% of the sample is in the top ten clones.

Participants in the prospective study were enrolled through a virtual design, were aged roughly 18 to 100 years, and lived in approximately 24 United States geographic areas. Cohort assignment in the prospective study relied on participant-reported clinical history from a screening survey and a study questionnaire. Recovered participants in ImmuneRACE Cohort 3 were defined as having two consecutive negative NP/OP PCR tests, clearance from a healthcare professional, or resolution of symptoms. In the prospective study, mobile phlebotomists collected whole blood, serum and a nasopharyngeal or oropharyngeal swab from each participant. Prospective study participants could optionally give additional blood draws and questionnaires over an approximately two-month period. Prospective study blood samples were shipped either frozen or at room temperature before DNA extraction.

The chain is encoded by TRBV3-1 (or the pseudogene TRBV3-2) joined to TRBJ2-2, and TRBD1 aligns with 7 junction nucleotides. The sequenced sample consisted of PBMCs or T cells enriched from blood (not recorded which). The origin of this receptor is a woman between 18 and 29 years old who had recovered from COVID-19. In nucleotides, the sequence is TGTGCCAGCAGCCAAGTAAATCAGGGGGCCGGGGAGCTGTTTTTT. It translates to CASSQVNQGAGELFF.